This TCR beta chain came from a study of blood T cell repertoires in COVID-19. Study details: The United States, Italy and Spain supplied acute and convalescent COVID-19 samples.

In the study's own analysis: Reference gene primer amplification yielded estimated nucleated cell counts. TCRdb keeps only in-frame clones here, not all; method: immunoSEQ multiplex PCR. For V, J and clone size, that table is used; D and trimming come from the DNA. The table lists more than 65,000 clones, approximately 90% of them singletons. Specimen: peripheral blood. The sequence was obtained from a man over 45 with acute or convalescent COVID-19.

The CDR3 DNA is TGTGCCAGCAGCCAAGGTCTACAGGGCCGAGGGAGCAATCAGCCCCAGCATTTT. This translates into CASSQGLQGRGSNQPQHF. The chain has TRBV3-1 (or the pseudogene TRBV3-2) and TRBJ1-5; the D gene is possibly TRBD1 (6 bases). Germline V gene lookup returns CDR1 LGHDT and CDR2 YNNKEL (reference sequence). Trimming stripped 1 base from V and 1 base from J, with 17 bases between. The CDR3 is made up of 18 amino acids.